These 2 T cell receptor beta chains were sequenced from one sample in a study of T cell repertoires in cytomegalovirus infection. TCRdb analysed the reads with MiXCR anew, one entry per CDR3 protein. The data show 150,000 to 200,000 distinct CDR3 sequences, about a tenth seen once. The sample was PBMCs. The receptors here all came from a human donor in good health (CMV status not recorded). Some clones in this sample may be carry-over from other donors' samples.

In its sample, this clonotype was seen many times. This chain uses TRBV10-3 with TRBJ1-4; D is unclear. Per germline, CDR1 ENHRY and CDR2 SYGVKD. This CDR3 has 13 residues. Trimming removed 5 bases at V and 5 bases at J, with 9 bases between. CDR3 amino acids: CAISRDRNEKLFF. The CDR3 DNA sequence: TGTGCCATCAGTCGGGATAGAAATGAAAAACTGTTTTTT.

Many counts were recorded for this clonotype. The J gene is TRBJ2-3, the V gene TRBV6-2 or TRBV6-3; 9 bases align to TRBD2. Germline lookup yields CDR1 MNHEY and CDR2 SVGEGT. V gave up 6 bases and J gave up 6 bases; unmatched junction bases: 10. CDR3 length: 15 amino acids. The CDR3 here is CASSSWAGGLDTQYF. CDR3 nucleotide sequence: TGTGCCAGCAGCTCGTGGGCGGGGGGGCTCGATACGCAGTATTTT.